Sequencing of this T cell receptor beta chain was carried out in a study of graft-versus-host responses after intestinal transplantation. Looking at the study overall: All recipients were transplanted with multivisceral, liver-intestinal, or isolated intestinal grafts.

On this clone itself: Its antigen is unknown.

Method: immunoSEQ multiplex PCR; TCRdb's copy keeps in-frame clones and lacks some. The top ten clones hold 0.5% of a sample with about 90,000 clones, over 75% of them seen once. V dropped 6 bases and J dropped 8; count of bases not matched to a gene: 1. Germline CDR1 and CDR2: MNHEY and SMNVEV (reference sequence). The CDR3 sequence is 12 residues long. The chain has TRBV27 and TRBJ1-6; 7 bases align to TRBD1. The sequencing here drew on unstimulated CD8+ T cells sorted from spleen or lymph node cells, taken before intestinal transplant. The source of this sequence is a human donor who received an intestinal transplant. DNA of the CDR3: TGTGCCAGCAGGACAGGGTATTCACCCCTCCACTTT. This translates into CASRTGYSPLHF.